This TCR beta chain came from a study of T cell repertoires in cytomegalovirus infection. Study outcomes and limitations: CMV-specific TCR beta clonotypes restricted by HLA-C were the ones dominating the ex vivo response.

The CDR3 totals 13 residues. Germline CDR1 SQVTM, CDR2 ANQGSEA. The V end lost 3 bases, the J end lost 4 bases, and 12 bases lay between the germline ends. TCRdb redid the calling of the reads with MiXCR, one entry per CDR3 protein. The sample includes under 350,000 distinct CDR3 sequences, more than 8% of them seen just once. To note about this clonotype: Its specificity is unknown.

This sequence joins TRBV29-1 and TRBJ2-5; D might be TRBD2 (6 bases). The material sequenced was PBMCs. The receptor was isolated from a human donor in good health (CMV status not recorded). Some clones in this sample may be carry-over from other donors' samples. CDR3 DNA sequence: TGCAGCGTTGATCTCGAGGGAGGAGAGACCCAGTACTTC. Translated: CSVDLEGGETQYF. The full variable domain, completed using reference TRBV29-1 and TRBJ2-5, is SAVISQKPSRDICQRGTSLTIQCQVDSQVTMMFWYRQQPGQSLTLIATANQGSEATYESGFVIDKFPISRPNLTFSTLTVSNMSPEDSSIYLCSVDLEGGETQYFGPGTRLLVL.